This TCR beta chain emerged from a study of blood T cells in healthy people across ages. For the study at large: In model experiments, template switching was able to capture about one barcoded beta molecule for every two T cells that were present.

About this clonotype itself: Since the CDR3 does not end with the conserved phenylalanine or tryptophan, this likely comes from a read error.

The germline V gene has CDR1 SGHVS and CDR2 FNYEAQ. There are 15 residues in the CDR3. A sample-barcoded 5' primer and a J-beta primer mix were used in a second PCR of about 7 to 11 cycles. Through a template-switch adaptor with 12 random nucleotides, each cDNA molecule received a tag. Using its own MiXCR run on the 5' RACE reads, TCRdb lists one record per CDR3 protein. The sample records 800,000 or so distinct CDR3 sequences, approximately 65% being singletons. The chain couples TRBV7-6 to TRBJ2-4, with 9 bases matching TRBD2. The J call could be wrong; TRBJ2-7 is a better fit for the DNA end. The receptor was isolated from a man aged 30 to 45 in good health. Sequencing was performed on blood. CDR3 DNA sequence: TGTGCCAGCAGCTTGGCACTAGCGGGTACCTACGAGCAGTACTTG. Amino acid sequence: CASSLALAGTYEQYL.